This TCR beta chain was sequenced for a study of shared clonotypes between healthy human individuals. V lost 11 bases and J lost 5; bases outside the gene matches: 11. This CDR3 spans 14 amino acids. Germline lookup yields CDR1 MNHNY and CDR2 SVGAGI (reference sequence). Comments on this clone: Its antigen is currently unknown.

TCRdb's table, derived via immunoSEQ multiplex PCR, lists solely in-frame clones and lacks some. The sample lists some 2 million clones; 85% to 95% were seen once. CD45RA-negative memory and CD45RA+ naive subsets were split from the CD4+ cells. General study points: In a few donors, around 4.8% of naive CD4 clonotypes appeared in common.

V is TRBV6-6 and J is TRBJ1-5; TRBD1 matches 8 bases. The source of this sequence is a man aged 18 to 35 in good health. Sequences were obtained from naive CD4+ T cells sorted from blood. Subset defined: CD45RA+ positively selected. The CDR3 coding sequence is TGTGCCGGACAAGGACAGGGCAGGGATCAGCCCCAGCATTTT. This encodes CAGQGQGRDQPQHF.